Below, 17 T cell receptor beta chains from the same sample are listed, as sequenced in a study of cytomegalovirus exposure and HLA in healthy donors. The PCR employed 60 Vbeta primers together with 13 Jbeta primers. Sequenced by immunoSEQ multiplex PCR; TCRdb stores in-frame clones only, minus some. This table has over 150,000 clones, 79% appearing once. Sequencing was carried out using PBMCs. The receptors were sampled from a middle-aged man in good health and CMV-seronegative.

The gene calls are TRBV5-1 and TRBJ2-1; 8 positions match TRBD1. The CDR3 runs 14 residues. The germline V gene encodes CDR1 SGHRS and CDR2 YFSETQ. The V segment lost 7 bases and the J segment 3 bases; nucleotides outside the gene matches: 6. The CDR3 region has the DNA TGCGCCAGCGCTCCAGGGGGCTTCTACAATGAGCAGTTCTTC. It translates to CASAPGGFYNEQFF.

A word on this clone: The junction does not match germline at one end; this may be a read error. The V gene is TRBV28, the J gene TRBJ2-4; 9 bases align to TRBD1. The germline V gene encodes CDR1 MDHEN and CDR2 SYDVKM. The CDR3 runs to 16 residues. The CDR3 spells CASSQTGGSAKNSQYF. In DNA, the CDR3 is TGTGCCAGCAGCCAAACAGGGGGCTCAGCCAAAAACAGTCAGTACTTC.

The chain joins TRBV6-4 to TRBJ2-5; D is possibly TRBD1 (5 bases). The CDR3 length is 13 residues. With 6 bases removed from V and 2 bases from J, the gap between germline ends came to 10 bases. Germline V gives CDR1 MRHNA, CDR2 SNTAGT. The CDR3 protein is CASSRQLQETQYF. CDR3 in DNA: TGTGCCAGCAGCAGACAGTTACAAGAGACCCAGTACTTC.

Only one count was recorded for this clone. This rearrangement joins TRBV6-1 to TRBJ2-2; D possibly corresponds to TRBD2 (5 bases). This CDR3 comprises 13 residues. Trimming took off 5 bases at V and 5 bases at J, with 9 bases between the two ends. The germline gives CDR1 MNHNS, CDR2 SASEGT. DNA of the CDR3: TGTGCCAGCAGTCTCGGGATTACCGGGGAGCTGTTTTTT. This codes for CASSLGITGELFF.

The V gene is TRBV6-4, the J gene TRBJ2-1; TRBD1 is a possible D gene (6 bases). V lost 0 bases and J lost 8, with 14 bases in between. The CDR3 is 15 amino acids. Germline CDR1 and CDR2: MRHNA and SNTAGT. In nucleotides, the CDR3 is TGTGCCAGCAGTGACTCGGGGGCTCGGGTCGATGAGCAGTTCTTC. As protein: CASSDSGARVDEQFF.

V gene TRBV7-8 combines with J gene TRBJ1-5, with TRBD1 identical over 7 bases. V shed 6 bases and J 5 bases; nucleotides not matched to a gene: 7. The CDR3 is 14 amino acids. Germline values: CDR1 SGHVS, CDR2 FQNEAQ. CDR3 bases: TGTGCCAGCAGTACAACAGGGGCTGATCAGCCCCAGCATTTT. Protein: CASSTTGADQPQHF.

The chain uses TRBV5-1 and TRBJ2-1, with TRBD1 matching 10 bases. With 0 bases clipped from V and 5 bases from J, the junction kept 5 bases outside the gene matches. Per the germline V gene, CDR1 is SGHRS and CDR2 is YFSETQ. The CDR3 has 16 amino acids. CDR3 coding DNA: TGCGCCAGCAGCTTGGGGACAGGGGGTTTCCACAATGAGCAGTTCTTC. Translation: CASSLGTGGFHNEQFF.

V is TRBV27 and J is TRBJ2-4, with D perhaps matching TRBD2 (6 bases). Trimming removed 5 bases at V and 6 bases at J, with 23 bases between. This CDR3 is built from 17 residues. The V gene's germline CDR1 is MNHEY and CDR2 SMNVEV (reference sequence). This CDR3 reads CASSAKLPGEVRNIQYF. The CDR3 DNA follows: TGTGCCAGCAGTGCCAAGTTGCCGGGAGAAGTGAGAAACATTCAGTACTTC.

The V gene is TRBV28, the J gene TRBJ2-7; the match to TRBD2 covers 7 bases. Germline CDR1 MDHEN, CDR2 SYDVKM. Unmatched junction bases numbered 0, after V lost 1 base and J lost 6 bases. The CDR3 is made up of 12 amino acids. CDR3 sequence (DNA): TGTGCCAGCAGTTTATCGGGGGGCGAGCAGTACTTC. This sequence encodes CASSLSGGEQYF.

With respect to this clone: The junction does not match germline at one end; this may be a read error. CDR3 DNA: TGTGCCAGCAGCAGTAGCGGGACTTACGGCTACGAGCCGTACTTC. It yields the protein CASSSSGTYGYEPYF. This chain uses TRBV7-8 with TRBJ2-7, with 8 bases lining up with TRBD2. CDR3 length: 15 amino acids. Germline CDR1 and CDR2: SGHVS and FQNEAQ.

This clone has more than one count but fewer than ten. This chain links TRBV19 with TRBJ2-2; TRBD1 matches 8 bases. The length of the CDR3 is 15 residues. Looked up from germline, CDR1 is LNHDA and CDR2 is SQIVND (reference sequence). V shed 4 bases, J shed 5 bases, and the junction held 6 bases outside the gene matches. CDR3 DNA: TGTGCCAGTAGTACCTCGAACAGGGGGACCGGGGAGCTGTTTTTT. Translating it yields CASSTSNRGTGELFF.

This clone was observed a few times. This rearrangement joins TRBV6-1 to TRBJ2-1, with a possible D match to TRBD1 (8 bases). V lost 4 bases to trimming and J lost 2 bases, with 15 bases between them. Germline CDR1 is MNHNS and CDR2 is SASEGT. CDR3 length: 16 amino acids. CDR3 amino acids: CASSGRTGRAYNEQFF. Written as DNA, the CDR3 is TGTGCCAGCAGTGGGCGGACAGGGAGGGCCTACAATGAGCAGTTCTTC.

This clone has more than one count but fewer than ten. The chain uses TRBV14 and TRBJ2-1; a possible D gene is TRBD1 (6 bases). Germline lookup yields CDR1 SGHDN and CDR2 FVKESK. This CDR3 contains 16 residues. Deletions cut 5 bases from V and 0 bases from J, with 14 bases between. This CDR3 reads CASSSFRGSSYNEQFF. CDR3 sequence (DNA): TGTGCCAGCAGCTCCTTTAGGGGGAGCTCCTACAATGAGCAGTTCTTC. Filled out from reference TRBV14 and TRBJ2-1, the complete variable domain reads EAGVTQFPSHSVIEKGQTVTLRCDPISGHDNLYWYRRVMGKEIKFLLHFVKESKQDESGMPNNRFLAERTGGTYSTLKVQPAELEDSGVYFCASSSFRGSSYNEQFFGPGTRLTVL.

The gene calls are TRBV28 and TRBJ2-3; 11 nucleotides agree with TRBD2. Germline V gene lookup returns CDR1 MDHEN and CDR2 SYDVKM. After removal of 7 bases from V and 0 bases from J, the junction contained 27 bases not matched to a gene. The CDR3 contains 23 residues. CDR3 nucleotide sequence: TGTGCCAGCACCACCTTGCTCCTAAGACAGCCGGGACTAGCGGAGGGAAGCACAGATACGCAGTATTTT. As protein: CASTTLLLRQPGLAEGSTDTQYF.

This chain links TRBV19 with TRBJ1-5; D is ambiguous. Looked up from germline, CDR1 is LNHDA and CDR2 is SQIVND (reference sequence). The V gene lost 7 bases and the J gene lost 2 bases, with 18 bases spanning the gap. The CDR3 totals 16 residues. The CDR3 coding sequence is TGTGCCAGTACCCTATCGGGAGGAATAGGCAATCAGCCCCAGCATTTT. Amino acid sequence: CASTLSGGIGNQPQHF.

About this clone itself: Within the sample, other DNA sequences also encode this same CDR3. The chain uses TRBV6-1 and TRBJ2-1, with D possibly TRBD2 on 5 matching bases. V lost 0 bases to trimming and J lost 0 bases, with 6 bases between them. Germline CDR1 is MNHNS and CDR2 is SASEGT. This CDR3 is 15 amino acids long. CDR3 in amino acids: CASSEAGSSYNEQFF. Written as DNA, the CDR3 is TGTGCCAGCAGTGAAGCGGGGAGCTCCTACAATGAGCAGTTCTTC.

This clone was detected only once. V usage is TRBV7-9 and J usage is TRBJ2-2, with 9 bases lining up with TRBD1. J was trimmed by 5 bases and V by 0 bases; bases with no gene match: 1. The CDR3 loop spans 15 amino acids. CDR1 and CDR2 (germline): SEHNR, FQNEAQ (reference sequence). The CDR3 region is CASSLAGTGTGELFF. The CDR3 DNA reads TGTGCCAGCAGCTTAGCCGGGACAGGGACCGGGGAGCTGTTTTTT.